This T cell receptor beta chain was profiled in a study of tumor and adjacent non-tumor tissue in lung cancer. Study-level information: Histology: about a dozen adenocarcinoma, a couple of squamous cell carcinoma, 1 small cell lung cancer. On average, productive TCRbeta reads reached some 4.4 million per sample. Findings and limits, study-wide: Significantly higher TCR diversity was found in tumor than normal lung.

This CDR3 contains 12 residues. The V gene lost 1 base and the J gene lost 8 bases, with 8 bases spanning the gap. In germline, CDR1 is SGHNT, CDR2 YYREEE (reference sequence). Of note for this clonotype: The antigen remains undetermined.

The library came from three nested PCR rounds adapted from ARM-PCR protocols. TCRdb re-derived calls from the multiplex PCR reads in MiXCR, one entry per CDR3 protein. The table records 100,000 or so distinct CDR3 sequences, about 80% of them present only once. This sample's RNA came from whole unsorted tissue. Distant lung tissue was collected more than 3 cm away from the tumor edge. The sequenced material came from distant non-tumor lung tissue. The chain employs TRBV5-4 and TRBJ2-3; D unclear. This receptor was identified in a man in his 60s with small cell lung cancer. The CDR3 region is CASSLSPSTQYF. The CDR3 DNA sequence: TGTGCCAGCAGCTTGTCTCCAAGTACGCAGTATTTT.